The 2 T cell receptor beta chains presented below share a single source sample, sequenced in a study of blood T cell repertoires in COVID-19. TCRdb's copy holds only in-frame clones and misses some; the assay was immunoSEQ multiplex PCR. The sample includes 75,000 to 95,000 clones, 75% to 85% of them seen just once. Sequenced material: peripheral blood. These receptors all stem from a human donor in a cohort sampled during active COVID-19.

The chain couples TRBV21-1 to TRBJ1-1; the table's D call, TRBD1, has no DNA check behind it. TRBV21-1 is a recognized pseudogene. The CDR3 totals 16 residues. As DNA, the CDR3 is TGTGCCAGCAGCAGAGCGAAACAGGGTAGAGAGACTGAAGCTTTCTTT. Amino acids: CASSRAKQGRETEAFF.

V and J are TRBV7-3 and TRBJ2-7; the D gene is possibly TRBD1 (7 bases). This CDR3 is built from 14 residues. The germline gives CDR1 SGHTA, CDR2 FQGTGA. V was shortened by 4 bases and J by 6 bases, with 16 bases between the two germline ends. CDR3 DNA: TGTGCCAGCAGCTCAACCGGAGGGGGCGGCGAGCAGTACTTC. The encoded protein is CASSSTGGGGEQYF.